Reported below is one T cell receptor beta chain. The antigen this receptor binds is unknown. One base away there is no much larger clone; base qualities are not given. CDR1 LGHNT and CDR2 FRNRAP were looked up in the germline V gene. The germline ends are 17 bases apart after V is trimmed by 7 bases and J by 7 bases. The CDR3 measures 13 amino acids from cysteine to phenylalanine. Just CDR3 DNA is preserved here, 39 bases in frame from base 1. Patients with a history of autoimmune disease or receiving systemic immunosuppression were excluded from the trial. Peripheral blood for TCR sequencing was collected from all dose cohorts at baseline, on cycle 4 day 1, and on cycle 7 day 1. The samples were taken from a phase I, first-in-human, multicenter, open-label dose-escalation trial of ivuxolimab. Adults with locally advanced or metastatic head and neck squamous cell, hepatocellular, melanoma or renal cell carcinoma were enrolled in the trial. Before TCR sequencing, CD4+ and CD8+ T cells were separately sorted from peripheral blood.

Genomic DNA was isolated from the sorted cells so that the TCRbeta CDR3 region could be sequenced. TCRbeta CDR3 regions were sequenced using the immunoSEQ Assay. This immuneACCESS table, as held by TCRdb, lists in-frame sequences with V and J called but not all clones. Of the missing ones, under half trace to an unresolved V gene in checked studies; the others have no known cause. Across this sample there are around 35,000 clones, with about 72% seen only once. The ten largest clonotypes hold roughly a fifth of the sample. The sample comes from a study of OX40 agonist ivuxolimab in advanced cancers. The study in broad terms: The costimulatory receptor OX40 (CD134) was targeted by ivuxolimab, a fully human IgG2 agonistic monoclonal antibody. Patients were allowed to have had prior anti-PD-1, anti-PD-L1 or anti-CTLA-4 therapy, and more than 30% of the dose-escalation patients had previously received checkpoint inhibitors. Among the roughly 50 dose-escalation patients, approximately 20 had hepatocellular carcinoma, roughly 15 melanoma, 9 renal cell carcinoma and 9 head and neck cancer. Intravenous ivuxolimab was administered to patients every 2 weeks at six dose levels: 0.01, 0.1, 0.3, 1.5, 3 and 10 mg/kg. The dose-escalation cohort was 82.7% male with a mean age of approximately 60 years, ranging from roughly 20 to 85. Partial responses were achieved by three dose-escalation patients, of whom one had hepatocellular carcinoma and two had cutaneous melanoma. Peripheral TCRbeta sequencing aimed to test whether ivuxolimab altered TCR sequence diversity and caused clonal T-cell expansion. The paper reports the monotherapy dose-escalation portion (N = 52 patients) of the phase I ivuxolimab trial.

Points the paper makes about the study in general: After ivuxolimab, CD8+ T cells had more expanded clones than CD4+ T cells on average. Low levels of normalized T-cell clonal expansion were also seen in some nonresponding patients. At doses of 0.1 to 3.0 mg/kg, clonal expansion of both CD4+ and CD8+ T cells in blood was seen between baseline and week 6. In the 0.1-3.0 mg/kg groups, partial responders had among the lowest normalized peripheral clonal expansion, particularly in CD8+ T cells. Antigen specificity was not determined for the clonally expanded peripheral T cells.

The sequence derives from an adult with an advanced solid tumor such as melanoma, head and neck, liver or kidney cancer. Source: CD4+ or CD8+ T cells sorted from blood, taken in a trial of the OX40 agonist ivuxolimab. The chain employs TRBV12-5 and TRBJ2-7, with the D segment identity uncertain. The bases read TGTGCTAGTGAGTCCCGGCGTCATGGGGAGCAGTACTTC. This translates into CASESRRHGEQYF.